What follows describes a single TCR beta chain. Data came from immunoSEQ multiplex PCR; TCRdb stores just in-frame clones and leaves some out. The table has 630,000 or so clones, around 87% seen once; the top ten hold about 0.0094%. This sample is part of a study of shared T cell receptors in the human thymus. The CDR3 length is 16 residues. Germline loops: CDR1 SGHRS, CDR2 YFSETQ. The V gene end was trimmed by 5 bases and the J gene end by 8 bases; junction bases not matched to a gene: 13. The same sample was also studied in work on human thymus T cells. That source adds: Surgeons resected thymus tissue during corrective heart surgery.

The receptor's source is a boy in the first two years of life with a congenital heart defect. The sequenced material came from thymocytes. This sequence joins TRBV5-1 and TRBJ1-4; 9 bases agree with TRBD1. Here the CDR3 reads CASRHDSRDRAEKLFF. In DNA, the CDR3 is TGCGCCAGCAGACACGATTCCCGGGACAGGGCAGAAAAACTGTTTTTT.